A single sample gave rise to the 18 T cell receptor beta chains below, sequenced in a study of blood T cells in healthy people across ages. For the second PCR, which ran for 7 to 11 cycles, a sample-barcoded 5' primer and a J-beta primer mix were used. TCRdb used MiXCR to reprocess the 5' RACE reads, holding one entry per CDR3 protein. The table lists 700,000 to 950,000 distinct CDR3 sequences, approximately 43% of them singletons. The material sequenced was blood. The origin of the receptors is an older woman in good health.

This chain links TRBV29-1 with TRBJ2-7, with unresolved D. The V gene lost 6 bases and the J gene lost 0 bases, with 9 bases spanning the gap. CDR3 size: 12 residues. Germline CDR1 reads SQVTM; CDR2 reads ANQGSEA. The CDR3 loop is CSVRHSSYEQYF. The CDR3 DNA follows: TGCAGCGTAAGACATTCCTCCTACGAGCAGTACTTC.

A note on this clonotype: Sequence at one end of the junction differs from germline and may be a read error. The V gene is TRBV6-6, the J gene TRBJ2-1; D gene uncertain. Matching the DNA end better, TRBJ2-7 makes the J call doubtful. Germline V gene sequence: CDR1 MNHNY, CDR2 SVGAGI (reference sequence). The CDR3 runs 15 residues. CDR3 coding DNA: TGTGCCAGCAGCTACTCGGCCTTAGGGTTGAATGAGCAGTACTTC. Translated: CASSYSALGLNEQYF.

The genes are TRBV3-1 and TRBJ2-1; weak D call: TRBD2 (6 bases). Germline V gives CDR1 LGHDT, CDR2 YNNKEL (reference sequence). Trimming removed 1 base at V and 2 bases at J, with 12 bases between. The CDR3 runs 16 residues. The CDR3 coding sequence is TGTGCCAGCAGCCAAGGAGGCGGGGTCACCTACAATGAGCAGTTCTTC. Translation: CASSQGGGVTYNEQFF.

The chain combines TRBV6-6 with TRBJ2-3; 11 nucleotides match TRBD1. Germline values: CDR1 MNHNY, CDR2 SVGAGI (reference sequence). Trimming cost V 5 bases and J 9 bases; bases outside gene matches: 13. The CDR3 covers 16 residues. The CDR3 sequence is CASSRGQGGHTVTQYF. CDR3 nucleotide sequence: TGTGCCAGCAGTAGGGGACAGGGGGGACACACAGTCACGCAGTATTTT.

This clonotype has more than one count but fewer than ten. The chain couples TRBV29-1 to TRBJ2-7, with a tentative D call TRBD2 (5 bases). The CDR3 sequence is 18 residues long. CDR1 and CDR2 (germline): SQVTM, ANQGSEA. V lost 1 base to trimming and J lost 0 bases, with 22 bases between them. CDR3 DNA sequence: TGCAGCGTTGAAGTTTTTTACAGCTCGGCGGGCGGCTCCTACGAGCAGTACTTC. Protein: CSVEVFYSSAGGSYEQYF.

This chain connects TRBV2 to TRBJ2-5; maybe TRBD2 (7 bases). Trimming shortened V by 7 bases and J by 2 bases, and 14 bases separated the two germline ends. Looked up from germline, CDR1 is SNHLY and CDR2 is FYNNEI. This CDR3 has 14 amino acids. The CDR3 DNA reads as TGTGCCAGCACCGAGGGGGGGAGGCAAGAGACCCAGTACTTC. Protein: CASTEGGRQETQYF.

This clonotype was seen a handful of times. The chain combines TRBV24-1 with TRBJ2-1, with 7 nucleotides matching TRBD2. Germline lookup yields CDR1 KGHDR and CDR2 SFDVKD. CDR3 length: 15 amino acids. Germline trimming cut 5 bases from V and 5 bases from J; bases unmatched to any gene: 8. The DNA of the CDR3 is TGTGCCACCAGTGGGGGAGGGAGGGCCCACAATGAGCAGTTCTTC. Translated, it gives CATSGGGRAHNEQFF.

The rearrangement links TRBV6-2 or TRBV6-3 to TRBJ2-7; 15 nucleotides line up with TRBD2. Unmatched junction bases numbered 10, after V lost 5 bases and J lost 11 bases. Germline V lookup: CDR1 MNHEY, CDR2 SVGEGT. CDR3 length: 15 amino acids. DNA for the CDR3: TGTGCCAGCAGTCGTCCGGGACTAGCGGGAGGCATGGAGTACTTC. Translating it yields CASSRPGLAGGMEYF.

This rearrangement joins TRBV5-1 to TRBJ1-6, with D possibly TRBD1 on 5 matching bases. The CDR3 consists of 17 residues. V lost 3 bases and J lost 0, with 13 bases in between. Germline CDR1 reads SGHRS; CDR2 reads YFSETQ. The CDR3 coding sequence is TGCGCCAGCAGCTCCCGGGACTCGAGCTCCTATAATTCACCCCTCCACTTT. Translating it yields CASSSRDSSSYNSPLHF. The variable domain in full, completed from reference TRBV5-1 and TRBJ1-6, reads KAGVTQTPRYLIKTRGQQVTLSCSPISGHRSVSWYQQTPGQGLQFLFEYFSETQRNKGNFPGRFSGRQFSNSRSEMNVSTLELGDSALYLCASSSRDSSSYNSPLHFGNGTRLTVT.

As for this clonotype: A read error may explain this, as a much larger clone is one base away. The chain links TRBV4-2 to TRBJ2-1; 16 nucleotides line up with TRBD2. The CDR3 runs 15 residues. Germline values: CDR1 LGHNA, CDR2 YNFKEQ. The chain's CDR3 is CASGQGTSGGDEQFF. The CDR3 nucleotides read TGTGCCAGCGGCCAAGGGACTAGCGGGGGGGATGAGCAGTTCTTC.

Only a few counts were recorded for this clonotype. The rearrangement joins TRBV28 to TRBJ1-2; D may be TRBD1 (5 bases). Between the trimmed V and J ends, which lost 3 bases and 1 base, there was a span of 18 bases. CDR3 length equals 17 residues. The germline CDR1 and CDR2 sequences are MDHEN and SYDVKM. CDR3 nucleotides: TGTGCCAGCAGTTTCCCCACCCGACAGCCCTTTAACTATGGCTACACCTTC. Translated, it gives CASSFPTRQPFNYGYTF.

This clonotype occurred a few times. This rearrangement joins TRBV4-3 to TRBJ1-2; no definite D call. Germline V gene lookup returns CDR1 LGHNA and CDR2 YSLEER. The CDR3 length is 15 residues. Trimming cost V 0 bases and J 6 bases, with 14 bases left between them. CDR3 in amino acids: CASSQERLEEDGYTF. The CDR3 DNA follows: TGCGCCAGCAGCCAAGAACGGTTGGAGGAAGATGGCTACACCTTC.

The chain carries TRBV9 and TRBJ2-1; D is perhaps TRBD1 (6 bases). Germline V gene sequence: CDR1 SGDLS, CDR2 YYNGEE. This CDR3 region has 16 residues. V lost 3 bases to trimming and J lost 1 base, with 14 bases between them. CDR3 coding DNA: TGTGCCAGCAGCGCACAGGGAAGTAGGTCCTACAATGAGCAGTTCTTC. Residues: CASSAQGSRSYNEQFF.

J is TRBJ1-5 and V is TRBV12-3 or TRBV12-4; D might be TRBD1 (5 bases). The V end was cut by 7 bases, the J end by 0 bases, with 13 bases between. The CDR3 has 15 amino acids. CDR3 DNA: TGTGCCAGCACCCGGACACCAGATAGCAATCAGCCCCAGCATTTT. This sequence encodes CASTRTPDSNQPQHF.

The chain links TRBV4-3 to TRBJ2-1, with TRBD2 matching over 9 bases. The CDR3 spans 16 residues. Germline loops: CDR1 LGHNA, CDR2 YSLEER. V lost 4 bases and J lost 1; bases outside the gene matches: 5. The CDR3 sequence is CASSPHTSGSYNEQFF. CDR3 DNA sequence: TGCGCCAGCAGCCCCCACACTAGCGGGTCCTACAATGAGCAGTTCTTC.

This clonotype occurred a few times. The chain recombines TRBV27 with TRBJ2-7; D might be TRBD2 (7 bases). CDR1 and CDR2 (germline): MNHEY, SMNVEV (reference sequence). V lost 6 bases and J 3 bases, leaving 15 bases between the germline ends. This CDR3 is built from 14 residues. In DNA, the CDR3 is TGTGCCAGCAGCCTCCAGGGAGGGGGCTACGAGCAGTACTTC. Translated: CASSLQGGGYEQYF.

The V and J genes are TRBV25-1 and TRBJ2-7; D is uncertain. CDR3 length: 12 amino acids. The germline gives CDR1 MGHDK, CDR2 SYGVNS. V was clipped by 2 bases and J by 6 bases, with 8 bases between them. The DNA for the CDR3 is TGTGCCAGCAGTGAAGAAGTGGGCGAGCAGTACTTC. Translated: CASSEEVGEQYF.

The V and J genes are TRBV28 and TRBJ1-2; D is perhaps TRBD1 (6 bases). Trimming took 5 bases from V and 3 from J, leaving 16 bases between them. Germline CDR1 and CDR2: MDHEN and SYDVKM. This CDR3 region has 15 residues. Here the CDR3 reads CASSQVGGRDYGYTF. CDR3 DNA: TGTGCCAGCAGTCAGGTCGGGGGCAGGGACTATGGCTACACCTTC.